The entry below describes one T cell receptor beta chain. Its antigen is not identified. Researchers took RNA transcripts and amplified the TCR beta CDR3 regions from them. When the TCR CDR3 underwent first-round RT-PCR, the HTBI primer set was used. TCRdb fed the multiplex PCR reads into MiXCR, producing one record per CDR3 protein. The sample lists 550,000 to 700,000 distinct CDR3 sequences; just over 45% were seen once. The sample belongs to a study of T cells in Graves' hyperthyroidism and ophthalmopathy. Study-level points and caveats: Blood also carried most thyroid clonotypes expanded above 0.001. Ophthalmopathy cases were set apart from stable hyperthyroidism by a 13 V-J model.

This CDR3 is 15 amino acids long. From germline, CDR1 is MGHRA and CDR2 YSYEKL. J gave up 5 bases and V 7 bases, and 13 bases lay outside the gene matches. The sequencing input was peripheral blood or thyroid tissue (not recorded which). This receptor was identified in an adult woman with Graves' disease, either hyperthyroidism or ophthalmopathy (not recorded which). The gene calls are TRBV4-1 and TRBJ2-5, with 7 nucleotides matching TRBD2. CDR3 bases: TGCGCCAGCAAGGGCGGGAGTTATACCGGGGAGACCCAGTACTTC. Its translation: CASKGGSYTGETQYF.